The source of this T cell receptor (beta chain) is a study of T cell responses to AZD1222 COVID-19 vaccine. Overall study results and limits: Recipients of two AZD1222 doses showed rising Spike-specific TCR breadth and depth.

As concerns this clone: Its target is not known.

The CDR3 sequence is 14 residues long. CDR1 and CDR2 (germline): KGHDR, SFDVKD. Trimming cost V 4 bases and J 8 bases, with 14 bases left between them. Produced via immunoSEQ multiplex PCR; TCRdb's table is partial and in-frame only. Here the sample spans roughly 140,000 clones, roughly 88% being singletons. The sequencing here drew on peripheral blood, taken on day 0 of AZD1222 vaccination. V and J are TRBV24-1 and TRBJ2-1; D unresolved. The sequence was collected from an adult in good health. CDR3 loop: CATSDRRARDEQFF. The CDR3 nucleotides are TGTGCCACCAGTGACCGTCGGGCTCGGGATGAGCAGTTCTTC.